Presented here are 24 T cell receptor beta chains from one specimen sequenced in a study of CD4 T cells in relation to SARS-CoV-2 and coronaviruses. The table came from immunoSEQ multiplex PCR; TCRdb's copy has only in-frame clones and leaves some out. The top ten hold more than 14% of the sample, which has 20,000 to 25,000 clones, around 76% seen once. Before the COVID-19 pandemic, during about 2011-2019, CD4+ T cells were taken from unexposed donors. CD4+ T cells were isolated from the cells after around eleven days of culture. These receptors are not linked to any known antigen. The sample consisted of CD4+ T cells from PBMCs, cultured in vitro. These receptors were obtained from a human donor in good health.

The rearrangement links TRBV27 to TRBJ2-5, with 10 bases matching TRBD1. The CDR3 sequence is 14 residues long. V dropped 4 bases and J dropped 4; count of bases not matched to a gene: 3. Germline assignment: CDR1 MNHEY and CDR2 SMNVEV (reference sequence). Here the CDR3 reads CASSSRTGGETQYF. CDR3 DNA: TGTGCCAGCAGTTCAAGGACAGGGGGAGAGACCCAGTACTTC.

The count of this clone is one. The chain couples TRBV7-7 to TRBJ2-1; 10 bases are shared with TRBD1. This CDR3 contains 15 residues. Trimming at V came to 4 bases and at J to 5 bases, leaving 5 bases not matched to a gene. From germline, CDR1 is SSHAT and CDR2 FNYEAQ (reference sequence). The CDR3 DNA follows: TGTGCCAGCAGCTACGGGACAGGGGAGGACAATGAGCAGTTCTTC. Its translation is CASSYGTGEDNEQFF.

J is TRBJ2-7 and V is TRBV10-3; a possible D gene is TRBD2 (6 bases). CDR3 size: 13 residues. V was clipped by 10 bases and J by 1 base, with 14 bases between them. Germline CDR1 reads ENHRY; CDR2 reads SYGVKD. The CDR3 is CATKRDFSYEQYF. CDR3 sequence (DNA): TGTGCCACCAAAAGGGACTTTTCCTACGAGCAGTACTTC.

The chain recombines TRBV7-2 with TRBJ2-6, with TRBD1 identical over 9 bases. Germline V gene data show CDR1 as SGHTA and CDR2 as FQGNSA. The CDR3 contains 17 residues. V lost 5 bases, J lost 0 bases, and 5 bases stayed unmatched. The DNA for the CDR3 is TGTGCCAGCAGCCGGGGGACAGGGTCCTCTGGGGCCAACGTCCTGACTTTC. The encoded protein is CASSRGTGSSGANVLTF.

A few counts support this clone. In nucleotides, the CDR3 is TGTGCCAGCAGCCCCGGGGCAGCTAGCAATCAGCCCCAGCATTTT. Protein sequence: CASSPGAASNQPQHF. The J gene is TRBJ1-5, the V gene TRBV7-9; D might be TRBD1 (5 bases). Between the trimmed V and J ends, which lost 5 bases and 0 bases, there was a span of 11 bases. CDR3 length: 15 amino acids. Germline V CDR1 and CDR2: SEHNR, FQNEAQ (reference sequence).

The chain combines TRBV23-1 with TRBJ2-3; TRBD2 aligns across 11 bases. TRBV23-1 is treated as an ORF (open reading frame) with a function not yet certain. The junction had 11 bases not matched to a gene; V was cut back by 4 bases and J by 2 bases. This CDR3 region has 18 residues. CDR3: CASSPASSGGLVTDTQYF. DNA for the CDR3: TGCGCCAGCAGTCCCGCATCTAGCGGGGGGTTGGTCACAGATACGCAGTATTTT.

This sequence joins TRBV5-1 and TRBJ1-4, with 7 bases lining up with TRBD1. Germline V lookup: CDR1 SGHRS, CDR2 YFSETQ. V shed 3 bases, J shed 7 bases, and the junction held 9 bases outside the gene matches. The CDR3 spans 15 residues. This CDR3 is CASSWSRGYIEKLFF. The CDR3 DNA reads TGCGCCAGCAGCTGGTCCAGGGGGTATATTGAAAAACTGTTTTTT.

A remark on this clone: Distinct nucleotide sequences in the sample also encode this CDR3. The chain joins TRBV6-2 or TRBV6-3 to TRBJ2-2, with a weak D call TRBD2 (6 bases). The CDR3 extends over 14 amino acids. V lost 1 base and J 4 bases, leaving 7 bases between the germline ends. Germline-derived CDR1 and CDR2 are MNHEY and SVGEGT. CDR3 coding DNA: TGTGCCAGCAGTTACTTGGGGGGCACCGGGGAGCTGTTTTTT. Residues: CASSYLGGTGELFF.

The rearrangement links TRBV5-6 to TRBJ1-1; D not resolved. CDR1 SGHDT and CDR2 YYEEEE come from the germline V gene. Trimming shortened V by 3 bases and J by 11 bases, and 20 bases separated the two germline ends. The CDR3 has 14 amino acids. DNA for the CDR3: TGTGCCAGCAGCTGGGAGAGGGTGGAAGGTCCGGCTTTCTTT. It is translated as CASSWERVEGPAFF.

The V gene is TRBV7-9, the J gene TRBJ2-1, with TRBD1 matching 11 bases. The junction had 4 bases not matched to a gene; V was cut back by 1 base and J by 8 bases. Germline V gene lookup returns CDR1 SEHNR and CDR2 FQNEAQ (reference sequence). The CDR3 contains 15 residues. CDR3 loop: CASSLDRTGGHEQFF. DNA for the CDR3: TGTGCCAGCAGCTTAGACCGGACAGGGGGCCATGAGCAGTTCTTC.

V gene TRBV21-1 combines with J gene TRBJ2-7; TRBD2, the table's D call, was not compared with the DNA. TRBV21-1 is noted as a pseudogene. The length of the CDR3 is 16 residues. The CDR3 region has the DNA TGTGCCAGCAGCAAAGCTTTGATAGCGGGGACCTACGAGCAGTACTTC. Amino acid sequence: CASSKALIAGTYEQYF.

This clone was recorded once. The rearrangement uses TRBV30 and TRBJ2-1, with D tentatively TRBD1 or TRBD2 (5 bases each). From germline, CDR1 is GTSNPN and CDR2 SVGIG (reference sequence). CDR3 length equals 15 residues. Trimming cost V 0 bases and J 7 bases, with 16 bases left between them. CDR3: CAWSVLSVGRNEQFF. Written as DNA, the CDR3 is TGTGCCTGGAGTGTACTTAGCGTGGGGCGGAATGAGCAGTTCTTC.

V usage is TRBV19 and J usage is TRBJ2-3; 12 bases agree with TRBD2. The CDR3 runs 14 residues. Per germline, CDR1 LNHDA and CDR2 SQIVND (reference sequence). Germline trimming cut 8 bases from V and 2 bases from J; bases unmatched to any gene: 2. CDR3 sequence: CASGTSGFTDTQYF. CDR3 coding DNA: TGTGCCAGTGGGACTAGCGGGTTCACAGATACGCAGTATTTT.

The chain has TRBV6-2 or TRBV6-3 and TRBJ2-1, with D tentatively TRBD1 (5 bases). Trimming cost V 4 bases and J 7 bases, with 8 bases left between them. The CDR3 runs to 12 residues. CDR1 is MNHEY and CDR2 is SVGEGT in the germline V gene. The CDR3 spells CASSLQGNEQFF. The DNA of the CDR3 is TGTGCCAGCAGTTTGCAGGGAAATGAGCAGTTCTTC.

In this sample, this clone turned up a few times. Here the CDR3 DNA reads TGTGCCTGGAGTACCGGTCAGAATTCACCCCTCCACTTT. Translated, it gives CAWSTGQNSPLHF. This sequence joins TRBV30 and TRBJ1-6; D gene ambiguous. V was shortened by 2 bases and J by 7 bases, with 9 bases between the two germline ends. CDR1 and CDR2 (germline): GTSNPN, SVGIG (reference sequence). The CDR3 is 13 residues long.

The chain joins TRBV18 to TRBJ1-2; tentative D call: TRBD1 (6 bases). The CDR3 is made up of 14 amino acids. Germline V gives CDR1 KGHSH, CDR2 LQKENI. V gave up 2 bases and J gave up 0 bases, with 7 bases separating them. The CDR3 sequence is CASSPGDTNYGYTF. The DNA for the CDR3 is TGTGCCAGCTCACCAGGGGACACTAACTATGGCTACACCTTC.

The chain uses TRBV6-4 and TRBJ1-2; TRBD1 aligns across 7 bases. Trimming at V came to 4 bases and at J to 4 bases, leaving 24 bases not matched to a gene. The CDR3 loop spans 20 amino acids. In germline, CDR1 is MRHNA, CDR2 SNTAGT. The DNA for the CDR3 is TGTGCCAGCAGTGGCTTAACCCGGTGGACAGGCATCTACACTTCCTATGGCTACACCTTC. Its translation is CASSGLTRWTGIYTSYGYTF.

V and J are TRBV18 and TRBJ1-2; D is undetermined. Germline V gives CDR1 KGHSH, CDR2 LQKENI. Trimming stripped 2 bases from V and 3 bases from J, with 13 bases between. CDR3 size: 15 residues. CDR3 in DNA: TGTGCCAGCTCACCAAGTAAAGTTTCCTACTATGGCTACACCTTC. It encodes CASSPSKVSYYGYTF.

The chain links TRBV11-3 to TRBJ1-3; D ambiguous. The germline V gene has CDR1 SGHNT and CDR2 YENEEA. CDR3 length: 13 residues. V lost 1 base and J lost 3, with 4 bases in between. CDR3 sequence reads: CASSLADGNTIYF. The DNA for the CDR3 is TGTGCCAGCAGCTTAGCGGATGGAAACACCATATATTTT.

The chain carries TRBV5-1 and TRBJ2-2; 11 bases match TRBD2. The CDR3 extends over 17 amino acids. Germline V lookup: CDR1 SGHRS, CDR2 YFSETQ. The J segment lost 2 bases and the V segment lost 3 bases, leaving 6 bases of the junction unmatched. The CDR3, as DNA: TGCGCCAGCAGCTCCCTAGCGGGGGGACCCAACACCGGGGAGCTGTTTTTT. Translated, it gives CASSSLAGGPNTGELFF.

This clone was counted only a few times. This chain connects TRBV27 to TRBJ1-2; D is unresolved. Deletions cut 6 bases from V and 0 bases from J, with 11 bases between. Germline-derived CDR1 and CDR2 are MNHEY and SMNVEV (reference sequence). The CDR3 is 14 amino acids. The CDR3 DNA sequence: TGTGCCAGCAGGCCCCCTGGGTCTAACTATGGCTACACCTTC. Translated, it gives CASRPPGSNYGYTF.

The CDR3 sequence: CASSLGTDSPLHF. CDR3 nucleotides: TGTGCCAGCAGCTTAGGGACCGATTCACCCCTCCACTTT. V gene TRBV11-3 combines with J gene TRBJ1-6; D is ambiguous. Germline V gene lookup returns CDR1 SGHNT and CDR2 YENEEA. This CDR3 comprises 13 residues. The ends were cut back, 1 base at V and 8 bases at J, with 6 bases in the middle.

The chain is built from TRBV25-1 and TRBJ1-6; D is unclear. Between the trimmed V and J ends, which lost 1 base and 0 bases, there was a span of 4 bases. The CDR3 consists of 15 residues. Germline V gives CDR1 MGHDK, CDR2 SYGVNS. CDR3 in DNA: TGTGCCAGCAGTGAATCTAGCTCCTATAATTCACCCCTCCACTTT. Amino acids: CASSESSSYNSPLHF.

The rearrangement links TRBV7-2 to TRBJ1-4; 9 bases match TRBD1. This CDR3 is 14 amino acids long. V lost 5 bases to trimming and J lost 5 bases; unmatched junction nucleotides: 3. Germline CDR1 is SGHTA and CDR2 is FQGNSA. CDR3 coding DNA: TGTGCCAGCAGCCTGGACAGGGGAAATGAAAAACTGTTTTTT. Its protein is CASSLDRGNEKLFF.